The 11 T cell receptor beta chains below come from one sample, sequenced in a study of T cells in Graves' hyperthyroidism and ophthalmopathy. RNA transcripts served as the template for amplifying TCR beta CDR3 regions. Carried out on the TCR CDR3, a first-round RT-PCR used the HTBI primer set. TCRdb itself ran the multiplex PCR reads through MiXCR, one entry per CDR3 protein. The repertoire consists of approximately 610,000 distinct CDR3 sequences, with roughly 14% occurring once and the leading ten covering 4.3%. Input material: blood. All receptors come from a woman between 40 and 55 years old with Graves' ophthalmopathy.

This clonotype was found many times. The chain combines TRBV10-3 with TRBJ1-5; D gene uncertain. V was pared by 6 bases and J by 4 bases, with 10 bases between. The CDR3 covers 13 residues. Germline V CDR1 and CDR2: ENHRY, SYGVKD. The CDR3 DNA reads TGTGCCATCAGCTACCAAGGGAATCAGCCCCAGCATTTT. Amino acids: CAISYQGNQPQHF.

This clonotype was seen at least ten times. This chain connects TRBV11-2 to TRBJ2-7; 9 bases agree with TRBD1. Germline V lookup: CDR1 SGHAT, CDR2 FQNNGV. The CDR3 totals 16 residues. Losses at the gene ends were 2 bases for V and 3 bases for J; bases not matched to a gene: 8. CDR3 amino acids: CASSLLGGTGSYEQYF. The CDR3 DNA is TGTGCCAGCAGCTTATTGGGCGGGACAGGGAGCTACGAGCAGTACTTC.

Of note for this clonotype: A much larger clonotype is one base distant, so this may be a read error. The V call is TRBV19, the J call TRBJ1-2; possible D gene TRBD1, 5 bases. Trimming pared 3 bases from V and 9 bases from J, leaving 14 bases between. The CDR3 extends over 13 amino acids. Germline CDR1 reads LNHDA; CDR2 reads SQIVND (reference sequence). Here the CDR3 DNA reads TGTGCCAGTAGTATCAGGGAGGAAGAGAGCTACACCTTC. Translated, it gives CASSIREEESYTF.

This clonotype was found a few times. The gene calls are TRBV18 and TRBJ1-1; TRBD1 is a possible D gene (5 bases). CDR3 length: 16 residues. Germline V CDR1 and CDR2: KGHSH, LQKENI. Deletions cut 3 bases from V and 0 bases from J, with 14 bases between. CDR3 residues: CASSPRGGEMNTEAFF. The CDR3 nucleotides read TGTGCCAGCTCACCGCGTGGGGGGGAAATGAACACTGAAGCTTTCTTT.

The table lists this clonotype with many counts. V usage is TRBV7-8 and J usage is TRBJ2-5; weak D call: TRBD2 (6 bases). This CDR3 comprises 15 residues. Trimming took 2 bases from V and 2 from J, leaving 12 bases between them. The germline V gene has CDR1 SGHVS and CDR2 FQNEAQ. The CDR3 coding sequence is TGTGCCAGCAGCTTACGCCCGAGCGGGCAAGAGACCCAGTACTTC. This translates into CASSLRPSGQETQYF.

This clonotype showed up just a few times. The chain carries TRBV19 and TRBJ2-7; TRBD2 is a possible D gene (5 bases). Germline V gene data show CDR1 as LNHDA and CDR2 as SQIVND (reference sequence). The V end lost 7 bases, the J end lost 0 bases, and 10 bases lay between the germline ends. This CDR3 spans 13 amino acids. The CDR3 protein is CASNPGSSYEQYF. The CDR3, as DNA: TGTGCCAGTAATCCGGGGAGCTCCTACGAGCAGTACTTC.

This clonotype was seen many times. The rearrangement joins TRBV6-2 or TRBV6-3 to TRBJ2-4, with no clear D. Germline assignment: CDR1 MNHEY and CDR2 SVGEGT. Trimming left V 7 bases short and J 8 bases short, with 9 bases between. This CDR3 region has 11 residues. The CDR3 here is CASTWGDIQYF. The CDR3 DNA reads as TGTGCCAGCACCTGGGGTGACATTCAGTACTTC.

This clonotype was detected many times. The CDR3 reads CASSDLIGHGGTGELFF. The CDR3 nucleotides are TGTGCCAGCAGTGATTTAATAGGACATGGAGGGACCGGGGAGCTGTTTTTT. V usage is TRBV25-1 and J usage is TRBJ2-2, with a possible D match to TRBD2 (6 bases). Per the germline V gene, CDR1 is MGHDK and CDR2 is SYGVNS. The CDR3 consists of 17 residues. Trimming removed 3 bases from V and 5 bases from J, with 19 bases in between.

The CDR3 DNA reads TGTGCCTGGAGTGCACTGATGAACACCGGGGAGCTGTTTTTT. This codes for CAWSALMNTGELFF. The chain combines TRBV30 with TRBJ2-2; D is undetermined. Trimming took off 1 base at V and 1 base at J, with 7 bases between the two ends. This CDR3 has 14 amino acids. Germline V gene sequence: CDR1 GTSNPN, CDR2 SVGIG (reference sequence).

This clonotype was observed at least ten times. The chain uses TRBV7-2 and TRBJ2-5; 9 nucleotides line up with TRBD1. Germline CDR1 SGHTA, CDR2 FQGNSA. V shed 1 base and J 5 bases; nucleotides not matched to a gene: 5. The CDR3 length is 15 residues. The chain's CDR3 is CASSLESTGGETQYF. Here the CDR3 DNA reads TGTGCCAGCAGCTTAGAATCGACAGGGGGGGAGACCCAGTACTTC.

This clonotype was detected many times. The V gene is TRBV7-2, the J gene TRBJ2-7, with D uncertain. The germline V gene has CDR1 SGHTA and CDR2 FQGNSA. Trimming removed 5 bases at V and 1 base at J, with 9 bases between. The CDR3 consists of 13 residues. CDR3 sequence reads: CASSNTASYEQYF. The CDR3, as DNA: TGTGCCAGCAGCAACACTGCTTCCTACGAGCAGTACTTC.